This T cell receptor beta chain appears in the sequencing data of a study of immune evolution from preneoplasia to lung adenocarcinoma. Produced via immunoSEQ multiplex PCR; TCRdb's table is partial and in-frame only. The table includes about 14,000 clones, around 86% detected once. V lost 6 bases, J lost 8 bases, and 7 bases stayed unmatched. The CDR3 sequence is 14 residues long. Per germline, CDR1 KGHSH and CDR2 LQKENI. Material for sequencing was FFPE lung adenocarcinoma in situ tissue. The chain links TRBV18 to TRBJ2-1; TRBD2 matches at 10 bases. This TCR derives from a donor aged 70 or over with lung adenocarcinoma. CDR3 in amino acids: CASSPAGGSDEQFF. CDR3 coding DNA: TGTGCCAGCTCCCCAGCGGGAGGGAGCGATGAGCAGTTCTTC.